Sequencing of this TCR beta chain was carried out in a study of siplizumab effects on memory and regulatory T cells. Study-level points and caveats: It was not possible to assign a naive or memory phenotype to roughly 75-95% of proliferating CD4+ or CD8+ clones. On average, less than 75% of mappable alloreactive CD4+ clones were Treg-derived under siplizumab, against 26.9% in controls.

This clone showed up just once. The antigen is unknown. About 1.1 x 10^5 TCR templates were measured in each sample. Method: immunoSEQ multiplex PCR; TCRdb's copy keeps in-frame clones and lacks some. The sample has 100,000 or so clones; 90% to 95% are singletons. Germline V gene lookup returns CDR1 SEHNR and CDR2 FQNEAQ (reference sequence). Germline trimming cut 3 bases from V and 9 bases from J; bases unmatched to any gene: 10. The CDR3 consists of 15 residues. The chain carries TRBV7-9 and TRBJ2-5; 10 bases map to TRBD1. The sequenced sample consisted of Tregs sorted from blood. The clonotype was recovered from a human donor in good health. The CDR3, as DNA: TGTGCCAGCAGCTTGGGGACAGGGGTTTATAGGTCCCAGTACTTC. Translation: CASSLGTGVYRSQYF.